These T cell receptor beta chains were read from a single sample in a study of T cell responses to AZD1222 COVID-19 vaccine. Sequencing was performed with immunoSEQ multiplex PCR; in TCRdb, only in-frame clones are kept and a portion is missing. The table has 90,000 to 130,000 clones, roughly 84% seen once. The sample consisted of peripheral blood, taken on day 0 of AZD1222 vaccination. The receptors shown here come from an adult in good health. CDR3s include the opening cysteine and the closing phenylalanine or tryptophan. D genes are given only for firm matches. Expanded clones are given a class, and other clones once, few, many or no size at all.

clone_size: -
d_call: -
v_call: TRBV6-5
j_call: TRBJ1-2
cdr3_aa: CASRNRAVRGYTF
cdr3_nt: TGTGCCAGCAGGAACAGGGCGGTTCGGGGCTACACCTTC

clone_size: few
d_call: TRBD1
v_call: TRBV28
j_call: TRBJ2-1
cdr3_aa: CASRQGADNEQFF
cdr3_nt: TGTGCCAGTCGACAGGGGGCGGACAATGAGCAGTTCTTC

clone_size: -
d_call: -
v_call: TRBV3-1/TRBV3-2
j_call: TRBJ1-3
cdr3_aa: CASSQMDSGNTIYF
cdr3_nt: TGTGCCAGCAGCCAAATGGACTCGGGAAACACCATATATTTT

clone_size: -
d_call: -
v_call: TRBV6-5
j_call: TRBJ1-2
cdr3_aa: CASSSSLGNYGYTF
cdr3_nt: TGTGCCAGCAGCTCGTCCCTGGGGAACTATGGCTACACCTTC

clone_size: -
d_call: -
v_call: TRBV18
j_call: TRBJ2-7
cdr3_aa: CASSPPWGRYEQYF
cdr3_nt: TGTGCCAGCTCACCACCCTGGGGGAGATACGAGCAGTACTTC

clone_size: -
d_call: -
v_call: TRBV7-2
j_call: TRBJ2-1
cdr3_aa: CASSSDWGREQFF
cdr3_nt: TGTGCCAGCAGCTCTGATTGGGGTAGGGAGCAGTTCTTC

clone_size: -
d_call: -
v_call: TRBV15
j_call: TRBJ1-4
cdr3_aa: CATSRVGGIQEKLFF
cdr3_nt: TGTGCCACCAGCAGAGTGGGGGGCATTCAGGAAAAACTGTTTTTT

clone_size: once
d_call: -
v_call: TRBV21-1
j_call: TRBJ2-5
cdr3_aa: CASSKVGETQYF
cdr3_nt: TGTGCCAGCAGCAAAGTAGGAGAGACCCAGTACTTC

clone_size: -
d_call: -
v_call: TRBV18
j_call: TRBJ2-7
cdr3_aa: CASGKVDIYEQYF
cdr3_nt: TGTGCCAGCGGCAAGGTGGATATCTACGAGCAGTACTTC

clone_size: -
d_call: TRBD2
v_call: TRBV3-1/TRBV3-2
j_call: TRBJ2-7
cdr3_aa: CASSLQAGGEYEQYF
cdr3_nt: TGTGCCAGCAGCCTCCAAGCGGGAGGAGAATACGAGCAGTACTTC

clone_size: -
d_call: -
v_call: TRBV28
j_call: TRBJ1-6
cdr3_aa: CASNSYNSPLHF
cdr3_nt: TGTGCCAGCAACAGCTATAATTCACCCCTCCACTTT

clone_size: -
d_call: -
v_call: TRBV11-3
j_call: TRBJ2-2
cdr3_aa: CASSDRRGTGELFF
cdr3_nt: TGTGCCAGCAGCGATCGGCGGGGAACCGGGGAGCTGTTTTTT

clone_size: -
d_call: -
v_call: TRBV6-5
j_call: TRBJ1-6
cdr3_aa: CASSYKGTYGSPLHF
cdr3_nt: TGTGCCAGCAGTTACAAGGGAACATACGGATCACCCCTCCACTTT

clone_size: -
d_call: TRBD1
v_call: TRBV6-5
j_call: TRBJ2-7
cdr3_aa: CASSYSRTGGMGEQYF
cdr3_nt: TGTGCCAGCAGTTACTCAAGGACAGGGGGAATGGGCGAGCAGTACTTC

clone_size: -
d_call: -
v_call: TRBV29-1
j_call: TRBJ2-3
cdr3_aa: CSVSQGLPTSTDTQYF
cdr3_nt: TGCAGCGTTTCCCAAGGACTCCCTACTAGCACAGATACGCAGTATTTT

clone_size: -
d_call: TRBD1
v_call: TRBV12-3/TRBV12-4
j_call: TRBJ1-2
cdr3_aa: CASSPPGGYGYTF
cdr3_nt: TGTGCCAGCAGCCCCCCAGGGGGCTATGGCTACACCTTC

clone_size: -
d_call: TRBD2
v_call: TRBV6-5
j_call: TRBJ2-5
cdr3_aa: CASSYSTSGGQETQYF
cdr3_nt: TGTGCCAGCAGTTACTCGACTAGCGGGGGGCAAGAGACCCAGTACTTC

clone_size: -
d_call: -
v_call: TRBV3-1/TRBV3-2
j_call: TRBJ1-2
cdr3_aa: CASSQDLTANYGYTF
cdr3_nt: TGTGCCAGCAGCCAAGATCTTACCGCCAACTATGGCTACACCTTC

clone_size: -
d_call: -
v_call: TRBV30
j_call: TRBJ2-7
cdr3_aa: CAWSILGQGNRYF
cdr3_nt: TGTGCCTGGAGTATTCTTGGGCAGGGAAATAGATACTTC

clone_size: -
d_call: -
v_call: TRBV15
j_call: TRBJ1-5
cdr3_aa: CATSRAIGRFLNQPQHF
cdr3_nt: TGTGCCACCAGCAGAGCTATTGGGAGATTTCTCAATCAGCCCCAGCATTTT

clone_size: -
d_call: -
v_call: TRBV6-5
j_call: TRBJ2-7
cdr3_aa: CASSNPVSYEQYF
cdr3_nt: TGTGCCAGCAGCAACCCCGTCTCCTACGAGCAGTACTTC

clone_size: -
d_call: TRBD2
v_call: TRBV7-7
j_call: TRBJ2-3
cdr3_aa: CASSLERESDTQYF
cdr3_nt: TGTGCTAGCAGCTTAGAGCGGGAGTCAGATACGCAGTATTTT

clone_size: -
d_call: -
v_call: TRBV2
j_call: TRBJ2-1
cdr3_aa: CASRLGQGQSSYNEQFF
cdr3_nt: TGTGCCAGCAGACTGGGGCAGGGGCAAAGCTCCTACAATGAGCAGTTCTTC

clone_size: -
d_call: TRBD1
v_call: TRBV4-1
j_call: TRBJ1-2
cdr3_aa: CASSQDYRGRGDGYTF
cdr3_nt: TGCGCCAGCAGCCAAGATTATAGGGGGCGCGGGGATGGCTACACCTTC

clone_size: -
d_call: TRBD1
v_call: TRBV5-1
j_call: TRBJ1-5
cdr3_aa: CASSLGTGRNGNQPQHF
cdr3_nt: TGCGCCAGCAGCTTGGGGACAGGGAGGAATGGCAATCAGCCCCAGCATTTT

clone_size: -
d_call: TRBD1
v_call: TRBV4-2
j_call: TRBJ2-7
cdr3_aa: CASSQEPGQPYLTF
cdr3_nt: TGTGCCAGCAGCCAAGAACCGGGACAGCCTTATCTTACGTTC

clone_size: -
d_call: TRBD2
v_call: TRBV20-1
j_call: TRBJ2-5
cdr3_aa: CSASGREETQYF
cdr3_nt: TGCAGTGCTAGTGGGAGGGAAGAGACCCAGTACTTC

clone_size: few
d_call: -
v_call: TRBV3-1/TRBV3-2
j_call: TRBJ2-7
cdr3_aa: CASSQVGTLGQYF
cdr3_nt: TGTGCCAGCAGCCAAGTAGGCACTCTGGGGCAGTACTTC

clone_size: once
d_call: TRBD1
v_call: TRBV5-6
j_call: TRBJ1-2
cdr3_aa: CASSLTRDSPYGYTF
cdr3_nt: TGTGCCAGCAGCTTAACCAGGGACAGCCCCTATGGCTACACCTTC

clone_size: -
d_call: -
v_call: TRBV6-5
j_call: TRBJ1-4
cdr3_aa: CAFRRGPNEKLFF
cdr3_nt: TGTGCCTTCCGAAGGGGTCCTAATGAAAAACTGTTTTTT

clone_size: -
d_call: TRBD1
v_call: TRBV5-1
j_call: TRBJ1-2
cdr3_aa: CASSLGTGESYGYTF
cdr3_nt: TGCGCCAGCAGCTTAGGAACAGGGGAGTCCTATGGCTACACCTTC

clone_size: -
d_call: -
v_call: TRBV7-2
j_call: TRBJ2-1
cdr3_aa: CASSLVKGGSYNEQFF
cdr3_nt: TGTGCCAGCAGCTTAGTAAAGGGGGGCTCCTACAATGAGCAGTTCTTC

clone_size: -
d_call: TRBD1
v_call: TRBV6-5
j_call: TRBJ1-2
cdr3_aa: CASSYSNRGASGYTF
cdr3_nt: TGTGCCAGCAGTTACTCGAACAGGGGGGCCTCTGGCTACACCTTC

clone_size: -
d_call: -
v_call: TRBV28
j_call: TRBJ1-2
cdr3_aa: CASSLPPVGLRGYTF
cdr3_nt: TGTGCCAGCAGTTTACCGCCGGTGGGACTTCGAGGCTACACCTTC

clone_size: -
d_call: -
v_call: TRBV30
j_call: TRBJ2-4
cdr3_aa: CAWSVGLDDIQYF
cdr3_nt: TGTGCCTGGAGTGTGGGGCTGGATGACATTCAGTACTTC

clone_size: -
d_call: -
v_call: TRBV5-1
j_call: TRBJ1-3
cdr3_aa: CASSLWSGFRTGNTIYF
cdr3_nt: TGCGCCAGCAGCTTGTGGTCAGGGTTTAGGACTGGAAACACCATATATTTT

clone_size: -
d_call: TRBD1
v_call: TRBV11-3
j_call: TRBJ2-3
cdr3_aa: CASSQGQGNRHTQYF
cdr3_nt: TGTGCCAGCAGCCAGGGACAGGGGAACCGACATACGCAGTATTTT

clone_size: few
d_call: -
v_call: TRBV9
j_call: TRBJ1-2
cdr3_aa: CASSAEGVGTYGYTF
cdr3_nt: TGTGCCAGCAGCGCCGAGGGGGTAGGGACCTATGGCTACACCTTC